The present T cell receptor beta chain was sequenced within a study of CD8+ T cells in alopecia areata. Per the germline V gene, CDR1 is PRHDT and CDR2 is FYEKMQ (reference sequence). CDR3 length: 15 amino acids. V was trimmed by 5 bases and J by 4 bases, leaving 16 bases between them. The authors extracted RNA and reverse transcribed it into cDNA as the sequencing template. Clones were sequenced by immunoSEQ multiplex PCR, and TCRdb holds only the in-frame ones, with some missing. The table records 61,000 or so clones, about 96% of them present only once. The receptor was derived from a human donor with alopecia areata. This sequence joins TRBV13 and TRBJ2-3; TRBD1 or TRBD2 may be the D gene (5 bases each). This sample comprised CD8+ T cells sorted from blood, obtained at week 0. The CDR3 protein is CASSHRDLGADTQYF. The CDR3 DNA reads TGTGCCAGCAGCCACCGGGACCTAGGGGCAGATACGCAGTATTTT.